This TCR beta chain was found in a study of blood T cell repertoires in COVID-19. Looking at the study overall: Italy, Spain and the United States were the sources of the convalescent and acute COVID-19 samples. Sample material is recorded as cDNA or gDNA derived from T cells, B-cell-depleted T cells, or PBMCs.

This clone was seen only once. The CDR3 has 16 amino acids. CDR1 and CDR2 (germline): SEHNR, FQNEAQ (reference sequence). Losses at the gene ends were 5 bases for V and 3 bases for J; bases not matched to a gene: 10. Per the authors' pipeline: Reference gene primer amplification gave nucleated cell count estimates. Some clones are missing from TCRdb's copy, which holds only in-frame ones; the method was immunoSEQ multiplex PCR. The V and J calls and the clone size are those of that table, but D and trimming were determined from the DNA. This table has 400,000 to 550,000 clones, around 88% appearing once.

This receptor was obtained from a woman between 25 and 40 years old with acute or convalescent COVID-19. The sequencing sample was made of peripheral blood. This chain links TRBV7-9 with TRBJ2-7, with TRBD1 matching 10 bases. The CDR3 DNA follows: TGTGCCAGCAGCGACAAGGGGACAGGGGCACGCTACGAGCAGTACTTC. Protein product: CASSDKGTGARYEQYF. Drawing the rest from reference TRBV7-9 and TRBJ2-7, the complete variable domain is DTGVSQNPRHKITKRGQNVTFRCDPISEHNRLYWYRQTLGQGPEFLTYFQNEAQLEKSRLLSDRFSAERPKGSFSTLEIQRTEQGDSAMYLCASSDKGTGARYEQYFGPGTRLTVT.